Shown below are 8 T cell receptor beta chains from a single sample sequenced in a study of control samples from healthy donors and cancer patients. TCRdb keeps only in-frame clones here, not all; method: immunoSEQ multiplex PCR. The sample gives roughly 400,000 clones, 90% of which show up once; 5% to 7% is in the top ten. The source material was PBMCs. All receptors derive from a middle-aged man with head and neck cancer.

This clone was counted between two and nine times. CDR3 bases: TGTGCCAGCAGCTTAATCGGGGCTCCTGGAAACACCATATATTTT. This sequence encodes CASSLIGAPGNTIYF. This chain uses TRBV7-3 with TRBJ1-3; perhaps TRBD1 as D (5 bases). CDR1 is SGHTA and CDR2 is FQGTGA in the germline V gene. The CDR3 is made up of 15 amino acids. Trimming removed 1 base from V and 2 bases from J, with 9 bases in between.

The chain combines TRBV5-1 with TRBJ1-6, with TRBD1 matching over 9 bases. The germline V gene has CDR1 SGHRS and CDR2 YFSETQ. V lost 4 bases and J lost 8; bases outside the gene matches: 4. The CDR3 has 14 residues. The chain's CDR3 is CASSLGDRDSPLHF. For the CDR3, the DNA is TGCGCCAGCAGCCTGGGGGACAGGGATTCACCCCTCCACTTT.

The chain uses TRBV27 and TRBJ2-1; TRBD1 matches at 7 bases. Germline CDR1 reads MNHEY; CDR2 reads SMNVEV (reference sequence). The CDR3 spans 14 residues. V shed 8 bases and J 0 bases; nucleotides not matched to a gene: 4. The CDR3, as DNA: TGTGCCAGCGGGGACAGAAGCTCCTACAATGAGCAGTTCTTC. Protein product: CASGDRSSYNEQFF.

The chain carries TRBV18 and TRBJ1-5, with D unclear. Between the trimmed V and J ends, which lost 1 base and 5 bases, there was a span of 21 bases. Germline V gene lookup returns CDR1 KGHSH and CDR2 LQKENI. The length of the CDR3 is 18 residues. The CDR3 loop is CASSPLQSGMGSYQPQHF. Written as DNA, the CDR3 is TGTGCCAGCTCACCACTGCAGTCCGGCATGGGCTCCTATCAGCCCCAGCATTTT.

The chain links TRBV5-4 to TRBJ2-2; 11 positions match TRBD1. From germline, CDR1 is SGHNT and CDR2 YYREEE (reference sequence). V shed 4 bases, J shed 5 bases, and the junction held 13 bases outside the gene matches. This CDR3 contains 18 residues. CDR3 coding DNA: TGTGCCAGCAGCCCGTCAACTCGGGACAGGGGGAGGACCGGGGAGCTGTTTTTT. This sequence encodes CASSPSTRDRGRTGELFF.

The chain has TRBV28 and TRBJ2-7; 7 bases are shared with TRBD1. The CDR3 is made up of 16 amino acids. V lost 9 bases and J lost 2; bases outside the gene matches: 16. Germline V gene lookup returns CDR1 MDHEN and CDR2 SYDVKM. The CDR3: CASVGIGQVRPYEQYF. DNA of the CDR3: TGTGCCAGTGTAGGGATAGGACAGGTAAGGCCCTACGAGCAGTACTTC.

The genes are TRBV2 and TRBJ1-1; tentatively, D is TRBD1 (5 bases). In germline, CDR1 is SNHLY, CDR2 FYNNEI. Trimming cost V 5 bases and J 1 base, with 17 bases left between them. The CDR3 totals 16 residues. The CDR3 nucleotides are TGTGCCAGCAGTCCCCGTAGCTGGGACCGGAACACTGAAGCTTTCTTT. It translates to CASSPRSWDRNTEAFF.

This clone appeared a single time. The rearrangement joins TRBV5-1 to TRBJ1-2, with a weak D call TRBD1 (6 bases). The germline V gene encodes CDR1 SGHRS and CDR2 YFSETQ. The CDR3 contains 14 residues. The ends were cut back, 0 bases at V and 4 bases at J, with 10 bases in the middle. The CDR3 DNA reads as TGCGCCAGCAGCTTGGGAGCAGGGGTCTATGGCTACACCTTC. It codes for CASSLGAGVYGYTF.